One T cell receptor beta chain is described in this entry. Only a few counts were recorded for this clonotype. What antigen it recognizes has not been identified. No much larger clone exists at a distance of one base, and base qualities are not known. Library prep was done by RT-PCR. The data were produced on a NextSeq 550. The public reads were reprocessed in TCRdb via fastp at Q25 and MiXCR, keeping in-frame beta chains. Every entry covers one CDR3 protein and lists the most common genes and DNA from its rows. A total of about 960,000 distinct CDR3 sequences appear in this sample, under 20% of them only once. Clones ranked in the top ten supply 5% to 6.5% of the sample. Taken from cysteine to phenylalanine, the CDR3 has 15 residues. CDR3 DNA only is kept here, 45 bases in frame from base 1. The germline V gene supplies CDR1 SGHRS and CDR2 YFSETQ. V is reduced by 0 bases and J by 9 bases, leaving a spacing of 15 bases between them.

These data originate in a study of patients and donors after allogeneic stem cell transplantation (dated by TCRdb to between 2020 and 2021). The origin of this receptor is a human donor who was either an allogeneic HSCT recipient or a stem cell or donor lymphocyte infusion donor (not recorded which). It is not recorded whose cells these are; they may come from a transplant donor. The sequenced sample consisted of blood, either unsorted or a sorted T cell fraction (not recorded which). This sequence uses TRBV5-1 and TRBJ1-4; the D gene is not confidently resolved. The DNA is TGCGCCAGCAGCTTGGGGACCAATGGACGACAAAAACTGTTTTTT. This codes for CASSLGTNGRQKLFF.